This T cell receptor beta chain was sequenced in a study of T cell responses to AZD1222 COVID-19 vaccine. Analysis merged second doses at about 4 or about 12 weeks. Note on this clone: Antigen unknown.

TCRdb's copy holds only in-frame clones and misses some; the assay was immunoSEQ multiplex PCR. Of 80,000 to 95,000 clones listed, over 75% are singletons. Overall study results and limits: Repertoire collection took place solely once the T cell response had peaked. Two AZD1222 doses significantly raised spike-specific TCR breadth and depth over controls.

V lost 1 base to trimming and J lost 1 base, with 17 bases between them. Germline V lookup: CDR1 MNHEY, CDR2 SMNVEV (reference sequence). This CDR3 has 18 residues. This sequence originates from an adult who received the AZD1222 COVID-19 vaccine. The genes are TRBV27 and TRBJ1-5; D perhaps matches TRBD1 (6 bases). The input for sequencing was peripheral blood, taken 28 days after the second AZD1222 dose. The CDR3 region has the DNA TGTGCCAGCAGTTTATATGGGCAGGGGAGGGTAAGCAATCAGCCCCAGCATTTT. This translates into CASSLYGQGRVSNQPQHF.